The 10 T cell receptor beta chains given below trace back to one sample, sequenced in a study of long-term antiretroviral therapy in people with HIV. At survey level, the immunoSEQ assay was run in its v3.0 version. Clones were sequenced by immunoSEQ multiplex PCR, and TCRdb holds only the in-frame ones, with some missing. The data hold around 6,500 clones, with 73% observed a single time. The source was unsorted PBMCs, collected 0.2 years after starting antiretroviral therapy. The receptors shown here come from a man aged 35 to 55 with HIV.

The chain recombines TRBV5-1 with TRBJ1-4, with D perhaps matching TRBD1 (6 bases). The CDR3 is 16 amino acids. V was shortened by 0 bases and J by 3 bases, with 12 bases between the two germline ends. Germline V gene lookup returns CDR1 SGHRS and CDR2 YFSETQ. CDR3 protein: CASSLVPGAANEKLFF. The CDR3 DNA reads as TGCGCCAGCAGCTTGGTCCCGGGGGCCGCTAATGAAAAACTGTTTTTT.

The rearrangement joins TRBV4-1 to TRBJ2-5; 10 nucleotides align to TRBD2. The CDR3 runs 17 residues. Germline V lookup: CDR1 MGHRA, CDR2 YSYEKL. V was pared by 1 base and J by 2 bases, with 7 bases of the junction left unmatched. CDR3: CASSQGPLAGAQETQYF. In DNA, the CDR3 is TGCGCCAGCAGCCAAGGGCCGCTAGCGGGGGCTCAAGAGACCCAGTACTTC.

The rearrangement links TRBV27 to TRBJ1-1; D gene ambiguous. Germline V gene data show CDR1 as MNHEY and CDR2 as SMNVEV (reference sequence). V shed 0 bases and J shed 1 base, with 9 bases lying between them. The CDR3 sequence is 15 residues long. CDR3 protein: CASSLSTPGNTEAFF. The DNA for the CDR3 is TGTGCCAGCAGTTTATCGACCCCAGGGAACACTGAAGCTTTCTTT.

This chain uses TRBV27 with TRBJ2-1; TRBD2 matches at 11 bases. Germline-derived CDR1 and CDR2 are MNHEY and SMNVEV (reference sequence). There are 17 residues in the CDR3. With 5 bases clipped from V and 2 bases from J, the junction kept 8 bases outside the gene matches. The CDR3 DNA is TGTGCCAGCAGTCAACCGGGACTAGCGGTCCCCTACAATGAGCAGTTCTTC. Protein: CASSQPGLAVPYNEQFF.

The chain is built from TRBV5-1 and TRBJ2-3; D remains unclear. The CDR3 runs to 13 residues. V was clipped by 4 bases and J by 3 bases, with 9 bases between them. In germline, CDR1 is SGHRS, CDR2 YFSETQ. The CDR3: CASSPERTDTQYF. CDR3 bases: TGCGCCAGCAGCCCCGAGAGGACAGATACGCAGTATTTT.

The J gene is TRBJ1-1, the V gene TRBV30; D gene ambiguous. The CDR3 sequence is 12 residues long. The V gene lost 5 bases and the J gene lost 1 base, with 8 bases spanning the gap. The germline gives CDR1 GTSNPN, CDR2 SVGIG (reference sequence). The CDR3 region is CAWRSENTEAFF. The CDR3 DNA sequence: TGTGCCTGGCGCAGCGAGAACACTGAAGCTTTCTTT.

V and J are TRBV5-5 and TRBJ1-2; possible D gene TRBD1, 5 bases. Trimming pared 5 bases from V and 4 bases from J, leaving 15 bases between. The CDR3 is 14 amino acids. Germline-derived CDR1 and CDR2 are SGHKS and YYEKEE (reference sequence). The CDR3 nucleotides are TGTGCCAGCAGAAGCAGGGAAGACCTCTATGGCTACACCTTC. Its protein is CASRSREDLYGYTF.

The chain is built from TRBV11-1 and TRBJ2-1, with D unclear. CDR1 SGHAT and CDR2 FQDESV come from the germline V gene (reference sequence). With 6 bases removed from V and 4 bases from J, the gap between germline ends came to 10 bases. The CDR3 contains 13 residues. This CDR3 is CASSVGGYNEQFF. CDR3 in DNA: TGTGCCAGCAGTGTTGGCGGATACAATGAGCAGTTCTTC.

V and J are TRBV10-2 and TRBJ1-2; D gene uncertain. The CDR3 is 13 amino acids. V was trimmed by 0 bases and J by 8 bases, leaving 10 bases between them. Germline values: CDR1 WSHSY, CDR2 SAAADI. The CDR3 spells CASSESWGYGYTF. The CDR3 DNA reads TGCGCCAGCAGTGAGTCCTGGGGATACGGCTACACCTTC.

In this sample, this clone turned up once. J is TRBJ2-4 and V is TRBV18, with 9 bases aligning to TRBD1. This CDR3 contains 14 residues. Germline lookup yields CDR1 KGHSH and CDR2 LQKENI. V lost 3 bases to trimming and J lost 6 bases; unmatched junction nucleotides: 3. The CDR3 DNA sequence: TGTGCCAGCTCACCGGGACAGGGAATAAACATTCAGTACTTC. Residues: CASSPGQGINIQYF.